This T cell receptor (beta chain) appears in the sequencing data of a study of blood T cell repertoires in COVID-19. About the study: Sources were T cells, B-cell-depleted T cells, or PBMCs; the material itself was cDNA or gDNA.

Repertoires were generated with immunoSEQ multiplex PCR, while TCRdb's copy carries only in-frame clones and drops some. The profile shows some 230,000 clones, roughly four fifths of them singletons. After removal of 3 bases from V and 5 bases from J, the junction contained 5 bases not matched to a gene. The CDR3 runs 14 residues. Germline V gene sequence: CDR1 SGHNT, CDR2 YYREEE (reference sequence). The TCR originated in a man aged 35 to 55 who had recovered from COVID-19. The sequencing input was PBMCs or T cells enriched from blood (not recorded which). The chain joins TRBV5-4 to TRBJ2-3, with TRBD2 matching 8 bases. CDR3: CASSSGTRGDTQYF. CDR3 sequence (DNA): TGTGCCAGCAGCTCTGGGACTAGGGGAGATACGCAGTATTTT.